This note documents a single T cell receptor (beta chain) sequence. The antigen remains unidentified. The use of a sample-barcoded 5' primer and a J-beta primer mix characterized a second PCR of roughly 7 to 11 cycles. TCRdb ran MiXCR on the 5' RACE reads and lists one entry per CDR3 protein. The repertoire holds about 580,000 distinct CDR3 sequences, with roughly 43% as singletons. The sample is drawn from a study of blood T cells in healthy people across ages. General study points: Changes seen in expanded clonotypes were possibly confounded by donor CMV status left unknown. Underestimates were what the diversity estimates from one million T cells were considered to be.

The CDR3 has 14 residues. Losses at the gene ends were 6 bases for V and 1 base for J; bases not matched to a gene: 6. Germline CDR1 MDHEN, CDR2 SYDVKM. The sequenced sample consisted of blood. This receptor was obtained from an elderly man in good health. The chain is built from TRBV28 and TRBJ2-7; TRBD1 matches 7 bases. This CDR3 is CASRPTGQSYEQYF. The CDR3 bases are TGTGCCAGCAGGCCTACGGGACAGTCCTACGAGCAGTACTTC.